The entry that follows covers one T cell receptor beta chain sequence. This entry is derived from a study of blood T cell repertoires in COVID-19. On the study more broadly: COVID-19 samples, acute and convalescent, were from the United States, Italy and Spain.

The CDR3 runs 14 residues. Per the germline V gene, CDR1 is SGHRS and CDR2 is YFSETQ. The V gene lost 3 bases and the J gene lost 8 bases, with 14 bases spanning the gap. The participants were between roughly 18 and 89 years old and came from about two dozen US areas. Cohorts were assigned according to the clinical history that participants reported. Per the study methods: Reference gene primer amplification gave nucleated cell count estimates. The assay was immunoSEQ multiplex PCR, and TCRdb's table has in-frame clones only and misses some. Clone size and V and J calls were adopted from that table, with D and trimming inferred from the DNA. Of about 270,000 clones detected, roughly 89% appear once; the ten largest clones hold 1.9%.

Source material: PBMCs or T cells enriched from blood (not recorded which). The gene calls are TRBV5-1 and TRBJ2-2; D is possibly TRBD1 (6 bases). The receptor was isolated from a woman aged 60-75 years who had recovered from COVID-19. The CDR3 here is CASSSPNREGELFF. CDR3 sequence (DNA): TGCGCCAGCAGCTCACCCAACAGGGAAGGGGAGCTGTTTTTT. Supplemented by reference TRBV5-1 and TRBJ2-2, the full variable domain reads KAGVTQTPRYLIKTRGQQVTLSCSPISGHRSVSWYQQTPGQGLQFLFEYFSETQRNKGNFPGRFSGRQFSNSRSEMNVSTLELGDSALYLCASSSPNREGELFFGEGSRLTVL.